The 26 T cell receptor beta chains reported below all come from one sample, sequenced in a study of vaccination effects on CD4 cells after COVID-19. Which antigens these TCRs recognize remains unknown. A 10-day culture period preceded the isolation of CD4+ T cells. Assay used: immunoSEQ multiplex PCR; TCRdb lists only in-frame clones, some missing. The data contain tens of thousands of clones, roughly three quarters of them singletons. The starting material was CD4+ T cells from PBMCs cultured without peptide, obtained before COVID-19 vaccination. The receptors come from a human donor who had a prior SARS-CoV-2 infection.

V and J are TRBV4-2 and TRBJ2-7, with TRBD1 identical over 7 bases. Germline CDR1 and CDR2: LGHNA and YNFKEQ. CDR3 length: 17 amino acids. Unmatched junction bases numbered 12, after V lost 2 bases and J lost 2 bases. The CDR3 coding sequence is TGTGCCAGCAGCCAACGGGCGGCCAGGGGGATTACCTACGAGCAGTACTTC. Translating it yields CASSQRAARGITYEQYF.

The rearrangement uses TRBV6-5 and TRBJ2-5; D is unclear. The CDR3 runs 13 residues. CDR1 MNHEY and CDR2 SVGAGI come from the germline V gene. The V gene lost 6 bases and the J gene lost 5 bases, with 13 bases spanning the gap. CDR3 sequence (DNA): TGTGCCAGCAGCGACCCTCCGGAGGAGACCCAGTACTTC. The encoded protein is CASSDPPEETQYF.

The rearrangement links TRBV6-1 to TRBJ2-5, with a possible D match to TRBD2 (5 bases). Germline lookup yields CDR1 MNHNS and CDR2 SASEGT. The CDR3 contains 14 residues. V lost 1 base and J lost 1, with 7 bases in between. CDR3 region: CASSEVGVQETQYF. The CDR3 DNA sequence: TGTGCCAGCAGTGAAGTCGGGGTCCAAGAGACCCAGTACTTC.

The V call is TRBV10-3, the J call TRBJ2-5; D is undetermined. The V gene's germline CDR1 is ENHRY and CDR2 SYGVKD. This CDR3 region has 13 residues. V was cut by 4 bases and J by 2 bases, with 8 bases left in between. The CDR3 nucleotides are TGTGCCATCAGTGTTAACTATCAAGAGACCCAGTACTTC. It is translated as CAISVNYQETQYF.

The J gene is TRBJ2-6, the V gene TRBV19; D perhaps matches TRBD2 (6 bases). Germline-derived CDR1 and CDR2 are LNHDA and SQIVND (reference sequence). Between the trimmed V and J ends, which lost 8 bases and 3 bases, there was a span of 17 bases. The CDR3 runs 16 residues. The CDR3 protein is CASFGSRGYGANVLTF. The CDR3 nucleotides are TGTGCCAGTTTTGGGTCCCGGGGGTATGGGGCCAACGTCCTGACTTTC.

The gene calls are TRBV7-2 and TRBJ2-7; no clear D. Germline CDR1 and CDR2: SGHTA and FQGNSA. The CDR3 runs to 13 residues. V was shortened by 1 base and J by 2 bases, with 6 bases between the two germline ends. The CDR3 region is CASSLGSAYEQYF. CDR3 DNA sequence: TGTGCCAGCAGCTTAGGTTCAGCCTACGAGCAGTACTTC.

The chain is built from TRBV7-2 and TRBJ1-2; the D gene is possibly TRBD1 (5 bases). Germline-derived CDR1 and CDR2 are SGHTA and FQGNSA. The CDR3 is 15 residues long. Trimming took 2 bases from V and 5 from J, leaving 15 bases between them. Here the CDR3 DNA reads TGTGCCAGCAGCTTAACTGGACACTTTGAGTATGGCTACACCTTC. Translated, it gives CASSLTGHFEYGYTF.

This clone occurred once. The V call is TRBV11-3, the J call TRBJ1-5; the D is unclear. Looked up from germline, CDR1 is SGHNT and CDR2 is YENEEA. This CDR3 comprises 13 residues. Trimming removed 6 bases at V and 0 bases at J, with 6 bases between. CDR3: CASSSSSNQPQHF. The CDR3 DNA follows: TGTGCCAGCAGTTCGAGTAGCAATCAGCCCCAGCATTTT.

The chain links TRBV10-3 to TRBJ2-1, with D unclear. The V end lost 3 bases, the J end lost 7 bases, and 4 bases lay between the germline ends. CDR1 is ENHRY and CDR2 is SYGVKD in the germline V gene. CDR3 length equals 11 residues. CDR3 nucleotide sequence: TGTGCCATCAGTGACCCAAATGAGCAGTTCTTC. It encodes CAISDPNEQFF.

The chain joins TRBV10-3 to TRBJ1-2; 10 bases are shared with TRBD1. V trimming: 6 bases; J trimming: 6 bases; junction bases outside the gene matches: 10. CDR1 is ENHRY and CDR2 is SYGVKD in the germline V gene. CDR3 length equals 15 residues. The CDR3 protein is CAISWDRGNSDGYTF. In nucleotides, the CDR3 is TGTGCCATCAGCTGGGACAGGGGTAATTCAGATGGCTACACCTTC.

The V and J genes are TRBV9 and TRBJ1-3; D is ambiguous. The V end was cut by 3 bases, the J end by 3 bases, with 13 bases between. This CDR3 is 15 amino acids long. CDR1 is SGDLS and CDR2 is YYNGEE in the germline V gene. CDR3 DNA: TGTGCCAGCAGCGGACGGCCAGAGGATGGAAACACCATATATTTT. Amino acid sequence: CASSGRPEDGNTIYF.

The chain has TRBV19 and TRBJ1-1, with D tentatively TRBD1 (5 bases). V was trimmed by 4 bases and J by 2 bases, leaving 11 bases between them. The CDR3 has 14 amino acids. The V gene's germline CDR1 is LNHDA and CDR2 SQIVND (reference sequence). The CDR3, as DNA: TGTGCCAGTAGTACCGGTCAGGGAAACACTGAAGCTTTCTTT. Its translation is CASSTGQGNTEAFF.

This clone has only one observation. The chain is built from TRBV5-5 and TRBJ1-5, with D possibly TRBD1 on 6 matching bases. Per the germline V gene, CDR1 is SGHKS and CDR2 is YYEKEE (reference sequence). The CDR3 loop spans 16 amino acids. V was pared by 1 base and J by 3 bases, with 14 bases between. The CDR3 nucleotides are TGTGCCAGCAGCTTGTGGGGGGGGCGGGACAATCAGCCCCAGCATTTT. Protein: CASSLWGGRDNQPQHF.

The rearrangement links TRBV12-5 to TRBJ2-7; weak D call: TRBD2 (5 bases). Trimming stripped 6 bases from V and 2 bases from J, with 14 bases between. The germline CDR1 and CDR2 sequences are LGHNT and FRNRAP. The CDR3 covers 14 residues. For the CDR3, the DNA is TGTGCTAGTGGCCCACTGCGGGCCCCCTACGAGCAGTACTTC. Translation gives CASGPLRAPYEQYF.

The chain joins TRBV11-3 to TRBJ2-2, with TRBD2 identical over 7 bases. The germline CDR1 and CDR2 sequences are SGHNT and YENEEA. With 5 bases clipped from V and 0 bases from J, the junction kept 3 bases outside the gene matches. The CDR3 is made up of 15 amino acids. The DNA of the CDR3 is TGTGCCAGCAGCCTTGGGGGGGCGAACACCGGGGAGCTGTTTTTT. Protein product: CASSLGGANTGELFF. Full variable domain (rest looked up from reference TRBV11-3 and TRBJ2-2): EAGVVQSPRYKIIEKKQPVAFWCNPISGHNTLYWYLQNLGQGPELLIRYENEEAVDDSQLPKDRFSAERLKGVDSTLKIQPAELGDSAVYLCASSLGGANTGELFFGEGSRLTVL.

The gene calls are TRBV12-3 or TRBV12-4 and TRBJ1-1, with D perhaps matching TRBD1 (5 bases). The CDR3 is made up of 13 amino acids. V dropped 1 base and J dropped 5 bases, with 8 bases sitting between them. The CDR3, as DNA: TGTGCCAGCAGTTTAGTGGGGGGGACTGAAGCTTTCTTT. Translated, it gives CASSLVGGTEAFF.

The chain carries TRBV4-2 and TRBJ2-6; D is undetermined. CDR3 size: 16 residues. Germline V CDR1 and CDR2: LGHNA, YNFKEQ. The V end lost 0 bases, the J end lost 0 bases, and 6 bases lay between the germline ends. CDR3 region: CASSQELGSGANVLTF. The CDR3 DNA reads TGTGCCAGCAGCCAAGAGTTGGGCTCTGGGGCCAACGTCCTGACTTTC.

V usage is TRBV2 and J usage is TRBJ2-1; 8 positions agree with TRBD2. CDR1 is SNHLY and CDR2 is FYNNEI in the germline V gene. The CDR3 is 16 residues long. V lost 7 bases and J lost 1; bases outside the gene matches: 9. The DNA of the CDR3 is TGTGCCAGCAAAAGACGGGGCGGGGGGTCCTACAATGAGCAGTTCTTC. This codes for CASKRRGGGSYNEQFF. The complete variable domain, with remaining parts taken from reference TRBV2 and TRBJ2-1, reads EPEVTQTPSHQVTQMGQEVILRCVPISNHLYFYWYRQILGQKVEFLVSFYNNEISEKSEIFDDQFSVERPDGSNFTLKIRSTKLEDSAMYFCASKRRGGGSYNEQFFGPGTRLTVL.

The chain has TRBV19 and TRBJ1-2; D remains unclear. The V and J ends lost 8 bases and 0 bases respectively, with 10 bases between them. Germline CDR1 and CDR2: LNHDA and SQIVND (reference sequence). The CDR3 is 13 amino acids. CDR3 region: CASSPDTNYGYTF. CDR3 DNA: TGTGCCAGTTCACCCGATACTAACTATGGCTACACCTTC. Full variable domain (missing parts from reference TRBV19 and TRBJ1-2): DGGITQSPKYLFRKEGQNVTLSCEQNLNHDAMYWYRQDPGQGLRLIYYSQIVNDFQKGDIAEGYSVSREKKESFPLTVTSAQKNPTAFYLCASSPDTNYGYTFGSGTRLTVV.

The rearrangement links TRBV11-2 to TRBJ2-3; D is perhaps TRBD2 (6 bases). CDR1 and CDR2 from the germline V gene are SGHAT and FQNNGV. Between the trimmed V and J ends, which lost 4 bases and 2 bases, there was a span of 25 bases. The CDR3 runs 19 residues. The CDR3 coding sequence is TGTGCCAGCAGCTCGCGGGGCGGGACGAGGGACCCTTTCACAGATACGCAGTATTTT. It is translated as CASSSRGGTRDPFTDTQYF.

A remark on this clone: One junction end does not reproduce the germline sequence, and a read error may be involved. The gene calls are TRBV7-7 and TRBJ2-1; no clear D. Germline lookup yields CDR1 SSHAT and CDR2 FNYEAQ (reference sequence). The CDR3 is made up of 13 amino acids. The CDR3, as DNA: TGTGCTAGCAGCTTGAGCCGGTACAATGAGCAGTTCTTC. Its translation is CASSLSRYNEQFF. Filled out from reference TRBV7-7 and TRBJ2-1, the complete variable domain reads GAGVSQSPRYKVTKRGQDVTLRCDPISSHATLYWYQQALGQGPEFLTYFNYEAQPDKSGLPSDRFSAERPEGSISTLTIQRTEQRDSAMYRCASSLSRYNEQFFGPGTRLTVL.

CDR3 protein: CASSQGEEAFF. The CDR3 DNA reads TGTGCCAGCAGCCAGGGGGAAGAAGCTTTCTTT. The chain recombines TRBV3-1 (or the pseudogene TRBV3-2) with TRBJ1-1, with D possibly matching TRBD1 (5 bases). The length of the CDR3 is 11 residues. Trimming removed 3 bases from V and 8 bases from J, with 7 bases in between. Germline V gives CDR1 LGHDT, CDR2 YNNKEL (reference sequence).

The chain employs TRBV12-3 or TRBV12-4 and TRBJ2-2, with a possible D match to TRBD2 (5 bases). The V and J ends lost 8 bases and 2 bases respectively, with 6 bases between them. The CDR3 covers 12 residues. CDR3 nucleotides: TGTGCCAGCTCGGGAAACACCGGGGAGCTGTTTTTT. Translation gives CASSGNTGELFF.

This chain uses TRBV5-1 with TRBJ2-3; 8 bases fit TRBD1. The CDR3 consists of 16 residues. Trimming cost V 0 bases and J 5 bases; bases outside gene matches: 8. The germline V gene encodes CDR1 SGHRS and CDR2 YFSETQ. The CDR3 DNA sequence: TGCGCCAGCAGCTTGGACCCTTGGACAGGGAAAGATACGCAGTATTTT. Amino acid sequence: CASSLDPWTGKDTQYF.

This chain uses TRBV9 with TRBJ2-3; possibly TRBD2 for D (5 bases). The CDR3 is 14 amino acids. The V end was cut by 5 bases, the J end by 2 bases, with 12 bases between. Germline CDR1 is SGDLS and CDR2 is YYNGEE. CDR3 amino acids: CASSTMGVTDTQYF. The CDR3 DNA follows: TGTGCCAGCAGTACAATGGGAGTCACAGATACGCAGTATTTT.

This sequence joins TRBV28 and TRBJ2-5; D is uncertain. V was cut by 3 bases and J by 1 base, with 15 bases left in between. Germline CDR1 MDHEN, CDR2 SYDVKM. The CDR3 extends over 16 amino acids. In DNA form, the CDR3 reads TGTGCCAGCAGTTTCCGGGCTAGGCAGGTCCAAGAGACCCAGTACTTC. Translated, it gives CASSFRARQVQETQYF.